This T cell receptor beta chain comes out of a study of OX40 agonist ivuxolimab in advanced cancers. Whole-study context: Participants, 82.7% male, averaged about 59 years of age, ranging from 23 to 79.

Comment on this clone: Its antigen is still unknown.

Study-wide findings and caveats: In the 0.1-3.0 mg/kg groups, partial responders showed among the lowest expansion. Averaging showed that CD8+ T cells had more expanded clones than CD4+ did.

TCRdb's table, derived via immunoSEQ multiplex PCR, lists solely in-frame clones and lacks some. This table holds about 20,000 clones, 84% found once. The J segment lost 6 bases and the V segment lost 0 bases, leaving 10 bases of the junction unmatched. This CDR3 has 16 amino acids. CDR1 and CDR2 from the germline V gene are SEHNR and FQNEAQ (reference sequence). The chain uses TRBV7-9 and TRBJ1-2; 7 bases map to TRBD1. Sequences were derived from CD4+ or CD8+ T cells sorted from blood, sampled in a trial of the OX40 agonist ivuxolimab. This TCR was recovered from an adult with an advanced solid tumor such as melanoma, head and neck, liver or kidney cancer. The CDR3 DNA reads TGTGCCAGCAGCTTAGCGTCTAGAACAGGGGTTAATGGCTACACCTTC. It is translated as CASSLASRTGVNGYTF.